These T cell receptor beta chains were read from a single sample in a study of Ad26.COV2.S vaccination and SARS-CoV-2 variants. Assay: immunoSEQ multiplex PCR; the TCRdb copy retains only in-frame clones and omits some. Of about 350,000 clones in the sample, approximately 90% were seen once. The sequencing here drew on peripheral blood, taken in a trial of Ad26.COV2.S vaccine versus placebo. All receptors derive from a person aged 18-60 years who received the Ad26.COV2.S COVID-19 vaccine or a placebo. The CDR3 runs from the conserved cysteine through the conserved F or W. Each record gives: V gene, J gene, clone size, D gene, CDR3 DNA, CDR3 protein. The D gene is left open where the match is weak. Size values are once, few and many counts, or a class for expanded clones, and some rows have none.

V: TRBV6-5; J: TRBJ1-2; size: -; D: -; DNA: TGTGCCAGCAGTTTTAATTACAGGGAGGGTGACTATGGCTACACCTTC; CDR3: CASSFNYREGDYGYTF
V: TRBV2; J: TRBJ1-2; size: -; D: TRBD1; DNA: TGTGCCAGCAGTGACAGGGGACAGATCTATGGCTACACCTTC; CDR3: CASSDRGQIYGYTF
V: TRBV28; J: TRBJ1-5; size: -; D: -; DNA: TGTGCCAGCAGGCTCCTCCCGGGCCTCAATCAGCCCCAGCATTTT; CDR3: CASRLLPGLNQPQHF
V: TRBV19; J: TRBJ2-5; size: once; D: TRBD1; DNA: TGTGCCAGTAGTCCGGGGACAGGGGGATCACTAGAGACCCAGTACTTC; CDR3: CASSPGTGGSLETQYF
V: TRBV18; J: TRBJ2-7; size: few; D: TRBD1; DNA: TGTGCCAGCTCACAACAGGGGTACGAGCAGTACTTC; CDR3: CASSQQGYEQYF
V: TRBV7-2; J: TRBJ2-3; size: few; D: TRBD2; DNA: TGTGCCAGCAGCTGGACTAGCGGGAGGACCACAGATACGCAGTATTTT; CDR3: CASSWTSGRTTDTQYF
V: TRBV4-2; J: TRBJ1-6; size: -; D: -; DNA: TGTGCCAGCAGCCAACCCACCCGGGACAATTCACCCCTCCACTTT; CDR3: CASSQPTRDNSPLHF
V: TRBV7-3; J: TRBJ2-1; size: -; D: -; DNA: TGTGCCAGCAGCCCTGGGCGGGTCAATGAGCAGTTCTTC; CDR3: CASSPGRVNEQFF
V: TRBV29-1; J: TRBJ2-3; size: -; D: -; DNA: TGCAGCGTTGCACTTTCCACAGATACGCAGTATTTT; CDR3: CSVALSTDTQYF
V: TRBV6-2/TRBV6-3; J: TRBJ1-3; size: -; D: -; DNA: TGTGCCAGCAGTGTACTTTGGAGCTCTGGAAACACCATATATTTT; CDR3: CASSVLWSSGNTIYF
V: TRBV7-2; J: TRBJ1-2; size: once; D: -; DNA: TGTGCCAGCAGCTTATTATTGTTCGGTGGCAGCAATAACTATGGCTACACCTTC; CDR3: CASSLLLFGGSNNYGYTF
V: TRBV7-9; J: TRBJ2-1; size: once; D: TRBD2; DNA: TGTGCCAGCAGCTCGGGGACTAGCGCCAGTGAGCAGTTCTTC; CDR3: CASSSGTSASEQFF
V: TRBV11-3; J: TRBJ2-5; size: -; D: TRBD1; DNA: TGTGCCAGCAGCCCCGGACAGGGGCAGACCCAGTACTTC; CDR3: CASSPGQGQTQYF
V: TRBV18; J: TRBJ2-3; size: -; D: TRBD2; DNA: TGTGCCAGCTCACCCATAAGCGGGGGGTTCCGAGATACGCAGTATTTT; CDR3: CASSPISGGFRDTQYF
V: TRBV5-6; J: TRBJ1-6; size: -; D: -; DNA: TGTGCCAGCAGCTTTGGGGCCCGAGATTCACCCCTCCACTTT; CDR3: CASSFGARDSPLHF
V: TRBV9; J: TRBJ2-7; size: -; D: -; DNA: TGTGCCAGCAGCGCGAACCCCGAGAACGAGCAGTACTTC; CDR3: CASSANPENEQYF
V: TRBV4-3; J: TRBJ1-2; size: -; D: TRBD1; DNA: TGCGCCAGCAGCCCAGGCAACAGGGGCAACTATGGCTACACCTTC; CDR3: CASSPGNRGNYGYTF
V: TRBV6-2/TRBV6-3; J: TRBJ2-7; size: -; D: -; DNA: TGTGCCAGCAGTTACTCGGCGGGGCCGCAGTACTTC; CDR3: CASSYSAGPQYF
V: TRBV30; J: TRBJ1-2; size: -; D: -; DNA: TGTGCCTGTGAACTGGGGTTCTATGGCTACACCTTC; CDR3: CACELGFYGYTF
V: TRBV7-2; J: TRBJ2-7; size: -; D: -; DNA: TGTGCCAGCAGCACTCGGGTATCCTACGAGCAGTACTTC; CDR3: CASSTRVSYEQYF